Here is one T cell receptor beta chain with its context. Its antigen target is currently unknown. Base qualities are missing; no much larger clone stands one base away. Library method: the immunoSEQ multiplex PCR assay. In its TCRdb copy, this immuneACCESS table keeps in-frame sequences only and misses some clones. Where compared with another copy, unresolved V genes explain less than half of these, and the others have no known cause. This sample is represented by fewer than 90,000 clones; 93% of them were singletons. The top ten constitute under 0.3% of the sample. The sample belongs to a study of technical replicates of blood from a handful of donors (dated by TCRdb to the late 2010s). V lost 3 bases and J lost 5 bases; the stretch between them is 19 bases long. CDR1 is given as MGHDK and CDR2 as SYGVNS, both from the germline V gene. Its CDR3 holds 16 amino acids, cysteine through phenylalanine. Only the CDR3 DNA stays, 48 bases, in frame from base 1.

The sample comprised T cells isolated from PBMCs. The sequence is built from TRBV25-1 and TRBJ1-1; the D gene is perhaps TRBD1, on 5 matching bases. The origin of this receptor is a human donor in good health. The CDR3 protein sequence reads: CASSDRLSFGGTEAFF. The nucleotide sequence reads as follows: TGTGCCAGCAGTGACCGACTGTCTTTCGGGGGTACTGAAGCTTTCTTT.